Listed here are 23 T cell receptor beta chains from one sample, sequenced in a study of OX40 agonist ivuxolimab in advanced cancers. Repertoires were generated with immunoSEQ multiplex PCR, while TCRdb's copy carries only in-frame clones and drops some. The sample comprises tens of thousands of clones, approximately 95% of which are singletons, and around 0.3% rests with the top ten. The sequencing here drew on CD4+ or CD8+ T cells sorted from blood, taken in a trial of the OX40 agonist ivuxolimab. These receptors were obtained from an adult with an advanced solid tumor such as melanoma, head and neck, liver or kidney cancer.

The gene calls are TRBV5-1 and TRBJ2-7, with 11 bases that match TRBD1. J gave up 3 bases and V 2 bases, and 4 bases lay outside the gene matches. This CDR3 spans 15 amino acids. CDR1 is SGHRS and CDR2 is YFSETQ in the germline V gene. DNA for the CDR3: TGCGCCAGCAGCTTATCCGGGACAGGGGGCTACGAGCAGTACTTC. Its translation is CASSLSGTGGYEQYF.

The chain is built from TRBV27 and TRBJ1-2, with 10 nucleotides matching TRBD1. Germline V gene data show CDR1 as MNHEY and CDR2 as SMNVEV (reference sequence). The junction had 6 bases not matched to a gene; V was cut back by 3 bases and J by 8 bases. The CDR3 is made up of 14 amino acids. This CDR3 is CASSLGQGQWGYTF. CDR3 DNA sequence: TGTGCCAGCAGTTTGGGACAGGGGCAGTGGGGCTACACCTTC.

V usage is TRBV18 and J usage is TRBJ1-5; a weak D match, TRBD1 (6 bases). V was trimmed by 6 bases and J by 0 bases, leaving 12 bases between them. Germline values: CDR1 KGHSH, CDR2 LQKENI. The CDR3 runs 15 residues. The CDR3: CASSRGANSNQPQHF. The CDR3, as DNA: TGTGCCAGCTCCCGGGGGGCAAATAGCAATCAGCCCCAGCATTTT. The whole variable domain, remainder taken from reference TRBV18 and TRBJ1-5, is NAGVMQNPRHLVRRRGQEARLRCSPMKGHSHVYWYRQLPEEGLKFMVYLQKENIIDESGMPKERFSAEFPKEGPSILRIQQVVRGDSAAYFCASSRGANSNQPQHFGDGTRLSIL.

This chain uses TRBV7-2 with TRBJ1-5; D might be TRBD1 (6 bases). This CDR3 comprises 16 residues. Germline CDR1 SGHTA, CDR2 FQGNSA. The germline V and J ends were trimmed by 5 bases and 1 base, with 15 bases remaining between them. CDR3 loop: CASSLGGGPSNQPQHF. The CDR3 coding sequence is TGTGCCAGCAGCCTAGGGGGGGGGCCGAGCAATCAGCCCCAGCATTTT.

This sequence joins TRBV7-2 and TRBJ2-3; the match to TRBD1 covers 9 bases. The V gene end was trimmed by 5 bases and the J gene end by 4 bases; junction bases not matched to a gene: 7. From germline, CDR1 is SGHTA and CDR2 FQGNSA. CDR3 length: 15 residues. The chain's CDR3 is CASSLRQGVADTQYF. The CDR3, as DNA: TGTGCCAGCAGCCTTCGACAGGGGGTAGCAGATACGCAGTATTTT.

The chain links TRBV2 to TRBJ2-5, with a tentative D call TRBD2 (5 bases). Germline lookup yields CDR1 SNHLY and CDR2 FYNNEI. V was shortened by 7 bases and J by 3 bases, with 15 bases between the two germline ends. The CDR3 covers 14 residues. CDR3 coding DNA: TGTGCCAGCACAGAAAGGCTAGCAGAAGAGACCCAGTACTTC. Amino acid sequence: CASTERLAEETQYF.

The chain is built from TRBV4-2 and TRBJ2-7; 10 positions match TRBD1. After removal of 3 bases from V and 2 bases from J, the junction contained 7 bases not matched to a gene. This CDR3 region has 16 residues. The V gene's germline CDR1 is LGHNA and CDR2 YNFKEQ. Here the CDR3 reads CASSQAGTGAAYEQYF. DNA of the CDR3: TGTGCCAGCAGCCAGGCTGGGACAGGGGCAGCCTACGAGCAGTACTTC.

This chain links TRBV9 with TRBJ2-3, with D maybe TRBD2 (7 bases). Per germline, CDR1 SGDLS and CDR2 YYNGEE. Trimming stripped 3 bases from V and 2 bases from J, with 16 bases between. The CDR3 covers 16 residues. CDR3 in DNA: TGTGCCAGCAGCGCCGATGGGGGGGCGAACACAGATACGCAGTATTTT. Translation: CASSADGGANTDTQYF.

The CDR3 here is CASSLQGVGNTEAFF. Written as DNA, the CDR3 is TGTGCCAGCAGCCTTCAGGGGGTCGGAAACACTGAAGCTTTCTTT. The J gene is TRBJ1-1, the V gene TRBV5-4; TRBD1 aligns across 7 bases. The CDR3 has 15 residues. Germline CDR1 SGHNT, CDR2 YYREEE (reference sequence). The J segment lost 2 bases and the V segment lost 4 bases, leaving 8 bases of the junction unmatched.

V usage is TRBV9 and J usage is TRBJ2-5; D is unresolved. V dropped 4 bases and J dropped 3 bases, with 10 bases sitting between them. Looked up from germline, CDR1 is SGDLS and CDR2 is YYNGEE. CDR3 length equals 13 residues. The chain's CDR3 is CASSPAPEETQYF. The CDR3 bases are TGTGCCAGCAGCCCCGCCCCAGAAGAGACCCAGTACTTC. Variable domain in full (rest from reference TRBV9 and TRBJ2-5): DSGVTQTPKHLITATGQRVTLRCSPRSGDLSVYWYQQSLDQGLQFLIQYYNGEERAKGNILERFSAQQFPDLHSELNLSSLELGDSALYFCASSPAPEETQYFGPGTRLLVL.

Here the CDR3 reads CASSIQDTQYF. Here the CDR3 DNA reads TGTGCCAGCAGCATTCAAGATACGCAGTATTTT. V usage is TRBV7-6 and J usage is TRBJ2-3, with unresolved D. CDR3 length: 11 residues. From germline, CDR1 is SGHVS and CDR2 FNYEAQ. V was clipped by 5 bases and J by 5 bases, with 5 bases between them.

CDR3 amino acids: CASRLRDRGYTIYF. CDR3 sequence (DNA): TGTGCCAGCAGGCTACGGGACAGGGGATACACCATATATTTT. The V gene is TRBV6-5, the J gene TRBJ1-3, with TRBD1 matching over 10 bases. The CDR3 runs to 14 residues. Looked up from germline, CDR1 is MNHEY and CDR2 is SVGAGI. J lost 8 bases, V lost 6 bases, and 7 bases had no gene match.

J is TRBJ2-7 and V is TRBV27, with D perhaps matching TRBD1 (6 bases). The V gene lost 9 bases and the J gene lost 3 bases, with 9 bases spanning the gap. This CDR3 comprises 11 residues. Germline V CDR1 and CDR2: MNHEY, SMNVEV (reference sequence). The CDR3: CASRDIYEQYF. The CDR3 coding sequence is TGTGCCAGTCGGGACATCTACGAGCAGTACTTC.

V gene TRBV5-1 combines with J gene TRBJ1-1; TRBD1 matches at 8 bases. In germline, CDR1 is SGHRS, CDR2 YFSETQ. V lost 4 bases and J lost 4; bases outside the gene matches: 6. The CDR3 is made up of 14 amino acids. The CDR3 coding sequence is TGCGCCAGCAGCACCTTACAGGGGGGCACTGAAGCTTTCTTT. As protein: CASSTLQGGTEAFF.

The V call is TRBV5-4, the J call TRBJ2-2; D possibly uses TRBD1 or TRBD2 (5 bases each). The V and J ends lost 4 bases and 3 bases respectively, with 16 bases between them. The V gene's germline CDR1 is SGHNT and CDR2 YYREEE (reference sequence). The CDR3 contains 16 residues. Here the CDR3 DNA reads TGTGCCAGCAGCACAAATACCGGGGCCTACACCGGGGAGCTGTTTTTT. As protein: CASSTNTGAYTGELFF.

The V call is TRBV2, the J call TRBJ1-4; D may be TRBD1 (6 bases). The length of the CDR3 is 16 residues. Deletions cut 4 bases from V and 2 bases from J, with 14 bases between. From germline, CDR1 is SNHLY and CDR2 FYNNEI. The CDR3 spells CASSGGYRDTNEKLFF. The CDR3 DNA reads TGTGCCAGCAGTGGGGGCTACAGGGACACTAATGAAAAACTGTTTTTT.

J is TRBJ2-1 and V is TRBV11-2, with TRBD2 matching over 9 bases. The germline V gene encodes CDR1 SGHAT and CDR2 FQNNGV. V shed 5 bases and J 8 bases; nucleotides not matched to a gene: 10. This CDR3 contains 15 residues. The CDR3 sequence is CASSARLAVVDEQFF. CDR3 in DNA: TGTGCCAGCAGCGCTCGACTAGCGGTGGTTGATGAGCAGTTCTTC.

The V gene is TRBV7-9, the J gene TRBJ2-4; 8 bases are shared with TRBD1. Germline trimming cut 0 bases from V and 4 bases from J; bases unmatched to any gene: 2. CDR3 length: 15 residues. Germline V lookup: CDR1 SEHNR, CDR2 FQNEAQ (reference sequence). CDR3 sequence reads: CASSLAGQEKNIQYF. The CDR3 nucleotides are TGTGCCAGCAGCTTAGCGGGACAGGAAAAAAACATTCAGTACTTC.

V gene TRBV28 combines with J gene TRBJ2-3; TRBD1 matches 7 bases. Germline-derived CDR1 and CDR2 are MDHEN and SYDVKM. There are 14 residues in the CDR3. Unmatched junction bases numbered 9, after V lost 7 bases and J lost 5 bases. The CDR3 loop is CASTPGTVGDTQYF. CDR3 bases: TGTGCCAGCACCCCGGGGACAGTGGGAGATACGCAGTATTTT.

The V gene is TRBV18, the J gene TRBJ2-7; D possibly matches TRBD1 or TRBD2 (5 bases each). V lost 0 bases and J 0 bases, leaving 12 bases between the germline ends. The CDR3 sequence is 16 residues long. Germline-derived CDR1 and CDR2 are KGHSH and LQKENI. CDR3 nucleotide sequence: TGTGCCAGCTCACCACCGCTACCAGGGAGCTCCTACGAGCAGTACTTC. This translates into CASSPPLPGSSYEQYF.

The V gene is TRBV27, the J gene TRBJ1-6, with D possibly TRBD1 on 6 matching bases. Germline V gene sequence: CDR1 MNHEY, CDR2 SMNVEV (reference sequence). V lost 5 bases and J 7 bases, leaving 12 bases between the germline ends. There are 14 residues in the CDR3. The CDR3 DNA reads TGTGCCAGCAGTCTACAGGGCCTGAATTCACCCCTCCACTTT. This encodes CASSLQGLNSPLHF.

The chain uses TRBV28 and TRBJ1-2, with a possible D match to TRBD1 (5 bases). From germline, CDR1 is MDHEN and CDR2 SYDVKM. The CDR3 is 13 residues long. V lost 1 base to trimming and J lost 6 bases, with 9 bases between them. CDR3 DNA sequence: TGTGCCAGCAGTTTATCCAGGGTAAATGGCTACACCTTC. This translates into CASSLSRVNGYTF.

This chain connects TRBV18 to TRBJ1-2; TRBD1 matches at 7 bases. With 0 bases clipped from V and 5 bases from J, the junction kept 9 bases outside the gene matches. Germline CDR1 is KGHSH and CDR2 is LQKENI. The CDR3 length is 16 residues. This CDR3 reads CASSPPAAGGYYGYTF. The CDR3 bases are TGTGCCAGCTCACCACCGGCGGCAGGGGGGTATTATGGCTACACCTTC.